This TCR beta chain is from a study of blood T cell dynamics during melanoma immunotherapy (dated by TCRdb to the early 2020s). About the full investigation: All patients had metastatic melanoma and were given first-line pembrolizumab or nivolumab plus ipilimumab as standard of care in the United Kingdom. To identify early correlates of response, the study profiled peripheral T cell receptor repertoires in patients with metastatic melanoma before and after one cycle of checkpoint inhibitor therapy. The training cohort was made up of consecutive patients, while a further independent group of patients from the same centre was pooled to form an external validation set.

The sample's time point, from its label and the paper: pre-treatment baseline. Blood samples were taken before treatment (T0) and at week 3 (W3), following the first cycle of checkpoint blockade. Except for two patients with rapid clinical progression, response was assessed 12 weeks after the first infusion by RECIST 1.1; disease control meant complete response, partial response or stable disease. Patients were excluded for prior systemic cancer treatment, concomitant immunosuppressant therapy or synchronous other active malignancies. Bulk PBMC and plasma cell-free DNA were both sequenced for TCR beta so that circulating cells and T cell turnover could be tracked. PBMC were isolated from blood with Lymphoprep and SepMate tubes, followed by red cell lysis. DNA from PBMC and sorted T cell subsets was extracted with QIAamp DNA Blood Mini kits. This clone came up a few times. Its cognate antigen has yet to be identified. No clone much larger than this one lies a single base away; base qualities are absent.

Every bulk PBMC sample was loaded with the same fixed amount of around 330 ng of DNA. The immunoSEQ TCRb Assay kit was used according to manufacturer instructions to amplify TCR beta CDR3 sequences from genomic DNA. The KAPA Library Quantification Kit for Illumina platforms was used to quantify the pooled libraries by qPCR. Sequencing of the pooled libraries was done on an Illumina NextSeq 500, with clustering at roughly 0.55-1.2 pM. On the study's bioinformatics: TCR data were analyzed using immunoSEQ ANALYZER and the R LymphoSeq package. A rearrangement efficiency score was calculated as productive divided by the sum of productive and non-productive CDR3 sequences. Within each patient, timepoints were compared pairwise for clonality, measured with the Gini coefficient, and for diversity, measured with the Renyi index at alpha=1. Clonal relatedness, based on an edit distance of 3, and repertoire similarity, based on the Bhattacharyya coefficient, were both computed in LymphoSeq. To classify response, a linear discriminant analysis based on week-3 changes in clonality and diversity was built with the R MASS and caret packages. TCRdb holds this immuneACCESS table with in-frame rearrangements only. Some clones are missing; in checked studies, unresolved V genes explain under half, and the rest has no known cause. D and trimming were read from the DNA, whereas the V and J calls and clone size are those reported in that table. The sample has over 13,000 clones on record, more than 75% of them singletons. The ten top clones hold about 4.6% of the sample.

The research as a whole found: Whether the T cell clones driving repertoire changes were melanoma-specific or reflected general immune activation could not be determined in the study. The relatively small sample size was acknowledged as potentially limiting generalization of the results. Unlike progressors, patients who went on to achieve disease control showed a bifurcated reorganization of the PBMC repertoire at W3, with either increased clonality or increased diversity.

Material: blood, obtained from a patient treated with checkpoint blockade. The TCR sequence derives from a human donor with melanoma.

The CDR3 protein sequence reads: CSVSKGGTGNQPQHF. The bases read TGCAGCGTTAGCAAGGGGGGAACGGGCAATCAGCCCCAGCATTTT. The chain employs TRBV29-1 and TRBJ1-5; the D gene is perhaps TRBD1, from 6 matching bases. Deletion took 5 bases off V and 2 bases off J, with a span of 16 bases between the germline ends. The cysteine opens and the phenylalanine closes a CDR3 of 15 amino acids. Of all the DNA, just the CDR3 is kept, 45 bases in frame from base 1. CDR1 and CDR2, per the germline V gene, are SQVTM and ANQGSEA.